The next 19 T cell receptor beta chains were all read from a single sample in a study of shared clonotypes between healthy human individuals (TCRdb year 2020). Libraries were prepared through the immunoSEQ multiplex PCR assay. Held by TCRdb, this immuneACCESS table contains in-frame sequences only and omits some clones. Under half of the omission traces to an unresolved V gene where checked; the cause of the rest is unknown. The sample contains about 1,900,000 clones, about 95% of them found a single time. The ten largest clones capture roughly 1% of the sample. CD8 naive samples were obtained by positive selection for CCR7 among CD45RO-negative cells, yielding a CD45RA+CCR7+ population from which TemRA cells were excluded. The material sequenced was naive CD8+ T cells sorted from blood. According to the study, the label for this sample's cell subset or site signals: CD45RA+CCR7+. These TCRs come from a man aged 18 to 29 in good health.

The V call is TRBV5-1, the J call TRBJ2-1, with 8 bases that match TRBD2. Germline CDR1 reads SGHRS; CDR2 reads YFSETQ. This CDR3 region has 12 residues. The V gene end was trimmed by 2 bases and the J gene end by 10 bases; junction bases not matched to a gene: 2. The CDR3: CASSLLAEEQFF. In DNA, the CDR3 is TGCGCCAGCAGCTTACTAGCGGAGGAGCAGTTCTTC.

The chain has TRBV5-5 and TRBJ2-2; 7 nucleotides match TRBD1. Germline values: CDR1 SGHKS, CDR2 YYEKEE (reference sequence). V was pared by 4 bases and J by 6 bases, with 9 bases of the junction left unmatched. The CDR3 has 15 amino acids. The CDR3 DNA is TGTGCCAGCAGCCAGCAGGGACAGCCCCCCGGGGAGCTGTTTTTT. Translating gives CASSQQGQPPGELFF. The whole variable domain, remainder taken from reference TRBV5-5 and TRBJ2-2, is DAGVTQSPTHLIKTRGQQVTLRCSPISGHKSVSWYQQVLGQGPQFIFQYYEKEERGRGNFPDRFSARQFPNYSSELNVNALLLGDSALYLCASSQQGQPPGELFFGEGSRLTVL.

The chain couples TRBV4-1 to TRBJ1-2; 7 bases align to TRBD1. V trimming: 1 base; J trimming: 5 bases; junction bases outside the gene matches: 13. The CDR3 extends over 17 amino acids. Germline loops: CDR1 MGHRA, CDR2 YSYEKL. CDR3 in amino acids: CASSQGQGVTRGYGYTF. CDR3 in DNA: TGCGCCAGCAGCCAAGGACAGGGCGTAACCCGAGGTTATGGCTACACCTTC.

The chain has TRBV6-1 and TRBJ2-3; 9 bases are a match to TRBD2. The trim removed 3 bases at V and 4 bases at J, leaving 8 bases unmatched. Per germline, CDR1 MNHNS and CDR2 SASEGT. This CDR3 is built from 16 residues. The CDR3: CASSDLRGLASDTQYF. CDR3 DNA: TGTGCCAGCAGTGACCTGCGGGGACTAGCTTCAGATACGCAGTATTTT.

The J gene is TRBJ1-2, the V gene TRBV7-9; 7 nucleotides match TRBD1. With V trimmed by 5 bases and J by 0 bases, 9 bases remained unmatched. Germline CDR1 SEHNR, CDR2 FQNEAQ (reference sequence). The CDR3 has 16 residues. CDR3 sequence: CASSRDSEIANYGYTF. CDR3 DNA sequence: TGTGCCAGCAGCCGGGACAGTGAGATAGCTAACTATGGCTACACCTTC.

The chain employs TRBV4-1 and TRBJ1-4; D is unclear. Germline loops: CDR1 MGHRA, CDR2 YSYEKL. The V gene lost 3 bases and the J gene lost 7 bases, with 12 bases spanning the gap. This CDR3 has 14 residues. The CDR3 sequence: CASSQGIVSEKLFF. The CDR3, as DNA: TGCGCCAGCAGCCAGGGGATAGTGAGTGAAAAACTGTTTTTT.

This chain joins TRBV18 and TRBJ2-1; no clear D. The CDR3 has 12 residues. The V gene lost 2 bases and the J gene lost 6 bases, with 5 bases spanning the gap. Germline V CDR1 and CDR2: KGHSH, LQKENI. The CDR3 nucleotides read TGTGCCAGCTCACCAGGAGTCAATGAGCAGTTCTTC. Its protein is CASSPGVNEQFF.

V is TRBV5-1 and J is TRBJ1-4, with unresolved D. Germline CDR1 and CDR2: SGHRS and YFSETQ. There are 15 residues in the CDR3. V was shortened by 0 bases and J by 2 bases, with 8 bases between the two germline ends. The CDR3 is CASSLASDTNEKLFF. The CDR3 DNA reads as TGCGCCAGCAGCTTGGCGTCTGACACTAATGAAAAACTGTTTTTT.

In its sample, this clone was seen once. The chain links TRBV6-5 to TRBJ2-6, with no clear D. This CDR3 is 16 amino acids long. V was clipped by 4 bases and J by 4 bases, with 14 bases between them. Germline V gene lookup returns CDR1 MNHEY and CDR2 SVGAGI. CDR3 coding DNA: TGTGCCAGCAGTTCCGCTTACGCAACGGGGGCCAACGTCCTGACTTTC. Its translation: CASSSAYATGANVLTF.

The rearrangement links TRBV11-2 to TRBJ2-7; the match to TRBD2 covers 10 bases. This CDR3 is built from 14 residues. J lost 4 bases, V lost 2 bases, and 2 bases had no gene match. Looked up from germline, CDR1 is SGHAT and CDR2 is FQNNGV. The CDR3 coding sequence is TGTGCCAGCAGCTTAAGGACTAGCGGATACGAGCAGTACTTC. It encodes CASSLRTSGYEQYF.

The chain recombines TRBV6-5 with TRBJ2-5; 11 nucleotides agree with TRBD1. Germline CDR1 reads MNHEY; CDR2 reads SVGAGI. V was pared by 6 bases and J by 2 bases, with 5 bases of the junction left unmatched. CDR3 size: 15 residues. The CDR3 sequence: CASSGTGGSQETQYF. The DNA for the CDR3 is TGTGCCAGCAGCGGGACAGGGGGATCACAAGAGACCCAGTACTTC.

This chain joins TRBV7-9 and TRBJ2-7; a weak D match, TRBD2 (5 bases). This CDR3 is built from 15 residues. Germline V gives CDR1 SEHNR, CDR2 FQNEAQ (reference sequence). V gave up 1 base and J gave up 0 bases, with 10 bases separating them. The CDR3 is CASSLGLLSSYEQYF. The CDR3 DNA reads TGTGCCAGCAGCTTAGGACTATTAAGCTCCTACGAGCAGTACTTC.

Remarks on this clone: A read error may produce the germline difference seen at one junction end. V gene TRBV6-6 combines with J gene TRBJ1-3; D is ambiguous. CDR1 and CDR2 from the germline V gene are MNHNY and SVGAGI (reference sequence). This CDR3 contains 12 residues. The CDR3 bases are TGTGCCAGCAGTTCGGTCGGCCGCCTAGTCGATTTT. This translates into CASSSVGRLVDF.

This chain links TRBV27 with TRBJ2-7; 11 nucleotides agree with TRBD2. The CDR3 runs 15 residues. V lost 7 bases and J lost 7; bases outside the gene matches: 12. Germline V CDR1 and CDR2: MNHEY, SMNVEV (reference sequence). CDR3 in amino acids: CASNKRASGGTEQYF. The CDR3 coding sequence is TGTGCCAGCAATAAACGGGCTAGCGGGGGGACAGAGCAGTACTTC.

The V gene is TRBV30, the J gene TRBJ2-7; 7 nucleotides line up with TRBD1. The CDR3 totals 13 residues. The germline V gene encodes CDR1 GTSNPN and CDR2 SVGIG (reference sequence). V dropped 0 bases and J dropped 6; count of bases not matched to a gene: 5. CDR3 sequence: CAWSVVSGGEQYF. CDR3 nucleotide sequence: TGTGCCTGGAGTGTTGTGTCAGGGGGCGAGCAGTACTTC.

CDR3 sequence reads: CASSQDGGGGDTQYF. The CDR3 DNA reads TGCGCCAGCAGCCAAGATGGCGGGGGAGGGGATACGCAGTATTTT. The rearrangement joins TRBV4-1 to TRBJ2-3; 7 nucleotides match TRBD2. This CDR3 is 15 amino acids long. With 0 bases clipped from V and 6 bases from J, the junction kept 6 bases outside the gene matches. Per the germline V gene, CDR1 is MGHRA and CDR2 is YSYEKL.

V gene TRBV5-1 combines with J gene TRBJ1-6; D is perhaps TRBD1 (6 bases). This CDR3 contains 14 residues. The ends were cut back, 4 bases at V and 8 bases at J, with 13 bases in the middle. Germline-derived CDR1 and CDR2 are SGHRS and YFSETQ. CDR3 bases: TGCGCCAGCAGCGCGACAGGCCTGGATTCACCCCTCCACTTT. Amino acids: CASSATGLDSPLHF.

The V and J genes are TRBV5-6 and TRBJ2-5; D is undetermined. This CDR3 contains 12 residues. Germline lookup yields CDR1 SGHDT and CDR2 YYEEEE. Trimming shortened V by 7 bases and J by 3 bases, and 10 bases separated the two germline ends. The chain's CDR3 is CASGSPEETQYF. Written as DNA, the CDR3 is TGTGCCAGCGGGTCGCCAGAAGAGACCCAGTACTTC.

The chain recombines TRBV11-2 with TRBJ2-2, with no clear D. The CDR3 spans 20 residues. V was clipped by 0 bases and J by 6 bases, with 26 bases between them. CDR1 and CDR2 (germline): SGHAT, FQNNGV. CDR3 amino acids: CASSLDYWAGIPGFPGELFF. In DNA form, the CDR3 reads TGTGCCAGCAGCTTAGACTATTGGGCCGGAATCCCCGGGTTTCCCGGGGAGCTGTTTTTT. The full variable domain, with the rest looked up from reference TRBV11-2 and TRBJ2-2, is EAGVAQSPRYKIIEKRQSVAFWCNPISGHATLYWYQQILGQGPKLLIQFQNNGVVDDSQLPKDRFSAERLKGVDSTLKIQPAKLEDSAVYLCASSLDYWAGIPGFPGELFFGEGSRLTVL.